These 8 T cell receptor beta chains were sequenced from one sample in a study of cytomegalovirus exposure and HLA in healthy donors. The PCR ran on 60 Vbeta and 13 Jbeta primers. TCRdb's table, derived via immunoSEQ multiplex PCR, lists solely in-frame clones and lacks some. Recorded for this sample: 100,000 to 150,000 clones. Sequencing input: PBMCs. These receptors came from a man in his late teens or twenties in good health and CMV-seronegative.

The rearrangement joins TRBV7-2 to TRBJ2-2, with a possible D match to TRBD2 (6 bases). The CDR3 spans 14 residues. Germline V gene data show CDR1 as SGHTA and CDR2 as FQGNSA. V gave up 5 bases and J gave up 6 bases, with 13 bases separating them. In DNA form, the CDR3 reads TGTGCCAGCAGCCCCCGGAGGGCGTCCGGGGAGCTGTTTTTT. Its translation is CASSPRRASGELFF.

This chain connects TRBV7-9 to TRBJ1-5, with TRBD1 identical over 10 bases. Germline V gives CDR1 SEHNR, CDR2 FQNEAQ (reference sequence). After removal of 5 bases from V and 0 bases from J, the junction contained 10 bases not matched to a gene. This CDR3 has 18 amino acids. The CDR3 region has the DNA TGTGCCAGCAGCCTAATCCCCGGGACAGGGGATAGCAATCAGCCCCAGCATTTT. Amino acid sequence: CASSLIPGTGDSNQPQHF.

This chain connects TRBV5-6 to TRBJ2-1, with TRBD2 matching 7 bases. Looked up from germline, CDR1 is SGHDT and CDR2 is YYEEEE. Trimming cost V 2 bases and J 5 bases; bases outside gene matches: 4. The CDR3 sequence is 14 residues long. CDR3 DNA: TGTGCCAGCAGCTTCCGAGCGGGGAACAATGAGCAGTTCTTC. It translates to CASSFRAGNNEQFF.

CDR3 residues: CASSLNRLAGGNNEQFF. Here the CDR3 DNA reads TGCGCCAGCAGCTTAAACCGACTAGCGGGAGGCAACAATGAGCAGTTCTTC. The gene calls are TRBV5-1 and TRBJ2-1; 13 bases are a match to TRBD2. The CDR3 contains 17 residues. The V and J ends lost 2 bases and 5 bases, in that order; junction bases with no gene match: 7. The germline CDR1 and CDR2 sequences are SGHRS and YFSETQ. Full variable domain (rest looked up from reference TRBV5-1 and TRBJ2-1): KAGVTQTPRYLIKTRGQQVTLSCSPISGHRSVSWYQQTPGQGLQFLFEYFSETQRNKGNFPGRFSGRQFSNSRSEMNVSTLELGDSALYLCASSLNRLAGGNNEQFFGPGTRLTVL.

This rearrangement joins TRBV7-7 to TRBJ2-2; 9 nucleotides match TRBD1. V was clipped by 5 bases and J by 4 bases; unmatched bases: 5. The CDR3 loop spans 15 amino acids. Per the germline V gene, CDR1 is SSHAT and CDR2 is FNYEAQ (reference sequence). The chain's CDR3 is CASSPGQGRTGELFF. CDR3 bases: TGTGCCAGCAGCCCGGGACAGGGCCGCACCGGGGAGCTGTTTTTT.

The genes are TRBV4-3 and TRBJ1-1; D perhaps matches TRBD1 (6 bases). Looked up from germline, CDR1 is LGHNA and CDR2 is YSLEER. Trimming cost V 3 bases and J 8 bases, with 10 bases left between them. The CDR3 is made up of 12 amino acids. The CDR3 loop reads CASSHTGTEAFF. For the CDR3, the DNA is TGCGCCAGCAGCCATACCGGGACAGAAGCTTTCTTT.

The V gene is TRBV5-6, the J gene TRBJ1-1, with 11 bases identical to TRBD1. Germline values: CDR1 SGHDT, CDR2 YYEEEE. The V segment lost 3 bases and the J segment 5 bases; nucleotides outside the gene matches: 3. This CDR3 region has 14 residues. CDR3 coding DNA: TGTGCCAGCAGCTACGGACAGGGGGCAACTGAAGCTTTCTTT. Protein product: CASSYGQGATEAFF. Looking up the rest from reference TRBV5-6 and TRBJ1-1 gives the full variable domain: DAGVTQSPTHLIKTRGQQVTLRCSPKSGHDTVSWYQQALGQGPQFIFQYYEEEERQRGNFPDRFSGHQFPNYSSELNVNALLLGDSALYLCASSYGQGATEAFFGQGTRLTVV.

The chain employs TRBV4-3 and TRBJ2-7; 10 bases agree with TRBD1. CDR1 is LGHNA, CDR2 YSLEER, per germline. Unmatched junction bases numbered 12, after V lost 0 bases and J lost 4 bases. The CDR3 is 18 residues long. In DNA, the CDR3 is TGCGCCAGCAGCCAAGACCTATCCCGACAGGGGGCTAATTACGAGCAGTACTTC. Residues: CASSQDLSRQGANYEQYF.